Listed below are T cell receptor beta chains from one sample, sequenced in a study of blood T cell repertoires in COVID-19. Using immunoSEQ multiplex PCR, the repertoire was profiled, and TCRdb retains in-frame clones only, with some absent. The sample lists more than 55,000 clones; about 91% were seen once. What was sequenced was peripheral blood. These receptors came from a man in his sixties with acute or convalescent COVID-19. The CDR3 runs from the conserved cysteine through the conserved F or W. Fields, in order: D gene, J gene, V gene, CDR3 protein. D genes are given only for firm matches.

>-|TRBJ2-7|TRBV27
CASSSRDSRQDEQYF
>-|TRBJ2-2|TRBV12-5
CASGLVHGKGVERELFF
>TRBD1|TRBJ1-4|TRBV2
CASSGRQGRNEKLFF
>-|TRBJ1-1|TRBV19
CASGLSEAFF
>TRBD1|TRBJ1-2|TRBV27
CGLTGEDGYTF
>-|TRBJ2-6|TRBV4-2
CASSQASVSGANVLTF
>-|TRBJ1-1|TRBV10-3
CAVAGDTEAFF
>TRBD1|TRBJ1-5|TRBV27
CASSLIPSTGKDQPQHF
>TRBD1|TRBJ1-2|TRBV5-4
CASSRGQGMEYGYTF
>-|TRBJ2-3|TRBV9
CASSPQSTDTQYF
>-|TRBJ1-3|TRBV10-3
CAISEPDRPSGNTIYF
>TRBD1|TRBJ2-7|TRBV3-1/TRBV3-2
CASSQEGTARGYEQYF
>-|TRBJ1-2|TRBV3-1/TRBV3-2
CASSPGGYGYTF
>TRBD1|TRBJ2-7|TRBV6-6
CASTKRTGGDFYEQYF
>TRBD1|TRBJ2-2|TRBV9
CASSRAAGGGELFF
>-|TRBJ2-5|TRBV5-1
CASSLDRVGETQYF
>-|TRBJ1-2|TRBV27
CASSPNRQEINYGYTF
>TRBD1|TRBJ2-2|TRBV10-3
CAISESATGGPTGELFF
>-|TRBJ2-3|TRBV10-3
CAISARELADTQYF
>TRBD1|TRBJ1-1|TRBV5-1
CASSSTGRRETEAFF
>TRBD1|TRBJ2-6|TRBV5-6
CASSRRTGTSSGANVLTF
>TRBD2|TRBJ2-1|TRBV7-3
CASTKGLAGNNEQFF
>-|TRBJ2-3|TRBV29-1
CSVVGGTTDTQYF
>TRBD2|TRBJ2-7|TRBV6-5
CASSYGLRLADYEQYF
>TRBD2|TRBJ2-3|TRBV4-1
CASSQELAAPSSTDTQYF
>-|TRBJ2-3|TRBV5-1
CASSLVPAGSTDTQYF
>TRBD1|TRBJ1-1|TRBV7-6
CASSGEPGQAAEAFF
>-|TRBJ1-1|TRBV7-3
CASSTTGRGMNTEAFF
>-|TRBJ1-4|TRBV5-1
CASSLTATNEKLFF
>TRBD2|TRBJ2-1|TRBV5-1
CASSESGRYNEQFF
>TRBD2|TRBJ2-7|TRBV9
CASSVDASGSSYEQYF